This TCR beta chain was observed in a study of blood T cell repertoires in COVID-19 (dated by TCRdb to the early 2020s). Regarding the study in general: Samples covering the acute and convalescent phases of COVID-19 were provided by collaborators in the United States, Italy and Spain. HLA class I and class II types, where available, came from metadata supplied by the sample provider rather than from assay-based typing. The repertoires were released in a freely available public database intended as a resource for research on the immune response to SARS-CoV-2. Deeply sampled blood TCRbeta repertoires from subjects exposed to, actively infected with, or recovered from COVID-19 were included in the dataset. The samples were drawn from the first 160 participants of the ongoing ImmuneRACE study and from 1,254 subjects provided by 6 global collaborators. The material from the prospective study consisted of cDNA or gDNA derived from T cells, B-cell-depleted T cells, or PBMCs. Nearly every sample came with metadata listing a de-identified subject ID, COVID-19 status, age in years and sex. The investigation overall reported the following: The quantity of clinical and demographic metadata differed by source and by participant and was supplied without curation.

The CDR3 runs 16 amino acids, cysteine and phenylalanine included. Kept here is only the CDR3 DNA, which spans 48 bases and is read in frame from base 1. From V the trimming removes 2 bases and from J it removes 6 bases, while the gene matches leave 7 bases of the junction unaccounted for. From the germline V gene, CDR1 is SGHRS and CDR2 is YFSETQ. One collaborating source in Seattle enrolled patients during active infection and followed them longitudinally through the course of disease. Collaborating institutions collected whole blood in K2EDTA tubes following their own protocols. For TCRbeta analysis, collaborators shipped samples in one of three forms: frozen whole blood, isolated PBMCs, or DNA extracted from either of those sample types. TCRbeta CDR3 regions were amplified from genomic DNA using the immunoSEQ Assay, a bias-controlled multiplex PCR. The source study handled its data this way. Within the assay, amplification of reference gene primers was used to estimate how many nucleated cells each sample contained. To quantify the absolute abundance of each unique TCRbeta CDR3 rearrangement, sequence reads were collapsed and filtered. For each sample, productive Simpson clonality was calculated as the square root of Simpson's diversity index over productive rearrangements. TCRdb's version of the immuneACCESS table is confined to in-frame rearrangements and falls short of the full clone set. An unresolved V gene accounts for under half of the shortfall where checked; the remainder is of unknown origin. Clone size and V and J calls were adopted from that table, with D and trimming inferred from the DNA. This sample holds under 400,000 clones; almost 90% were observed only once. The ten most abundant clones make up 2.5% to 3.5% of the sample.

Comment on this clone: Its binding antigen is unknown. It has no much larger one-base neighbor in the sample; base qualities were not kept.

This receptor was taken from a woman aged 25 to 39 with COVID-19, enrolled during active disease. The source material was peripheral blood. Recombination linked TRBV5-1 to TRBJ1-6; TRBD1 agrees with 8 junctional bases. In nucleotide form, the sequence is TGCGCCAGCAGCTTAGGTGGGGACAGGAGTAATTCACCCCTCCACTTT. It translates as CASSLGGDRSNSPLHF.